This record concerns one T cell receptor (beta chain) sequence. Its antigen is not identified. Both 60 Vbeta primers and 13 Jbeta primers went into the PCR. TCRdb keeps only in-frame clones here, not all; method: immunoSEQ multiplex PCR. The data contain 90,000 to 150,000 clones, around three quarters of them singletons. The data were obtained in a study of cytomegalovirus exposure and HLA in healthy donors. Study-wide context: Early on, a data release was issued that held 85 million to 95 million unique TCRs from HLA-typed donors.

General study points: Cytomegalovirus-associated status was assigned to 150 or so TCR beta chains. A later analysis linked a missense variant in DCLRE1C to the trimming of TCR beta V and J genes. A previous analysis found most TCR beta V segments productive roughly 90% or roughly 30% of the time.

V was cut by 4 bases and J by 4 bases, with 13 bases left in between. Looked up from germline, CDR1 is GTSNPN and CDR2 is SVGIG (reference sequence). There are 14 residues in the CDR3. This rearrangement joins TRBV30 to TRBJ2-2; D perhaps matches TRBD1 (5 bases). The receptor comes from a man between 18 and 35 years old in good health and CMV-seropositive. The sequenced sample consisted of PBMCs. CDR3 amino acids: CAWNSWGGTGELFF. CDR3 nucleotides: TGTGCCTGGAATAGCTGGGGCGGCACCGGGGAGCTGTTTTTT.